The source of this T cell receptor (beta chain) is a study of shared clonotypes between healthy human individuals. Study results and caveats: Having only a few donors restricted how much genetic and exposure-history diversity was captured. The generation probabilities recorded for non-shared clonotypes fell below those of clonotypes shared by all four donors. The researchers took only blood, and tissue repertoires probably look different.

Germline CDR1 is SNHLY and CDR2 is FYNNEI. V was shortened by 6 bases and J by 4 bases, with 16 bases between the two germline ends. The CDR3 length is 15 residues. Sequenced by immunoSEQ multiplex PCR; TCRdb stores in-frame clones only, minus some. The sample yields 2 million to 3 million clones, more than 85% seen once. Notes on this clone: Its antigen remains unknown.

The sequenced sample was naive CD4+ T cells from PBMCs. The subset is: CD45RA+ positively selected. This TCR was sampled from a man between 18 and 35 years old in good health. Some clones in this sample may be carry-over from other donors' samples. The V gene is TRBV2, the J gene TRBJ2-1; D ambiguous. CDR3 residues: CASSELWLEYNEQFF. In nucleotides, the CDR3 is TGTGCCAGCAGCGAGCTGTGGTTGGAGTACAATGAGCAGTTCTTC.